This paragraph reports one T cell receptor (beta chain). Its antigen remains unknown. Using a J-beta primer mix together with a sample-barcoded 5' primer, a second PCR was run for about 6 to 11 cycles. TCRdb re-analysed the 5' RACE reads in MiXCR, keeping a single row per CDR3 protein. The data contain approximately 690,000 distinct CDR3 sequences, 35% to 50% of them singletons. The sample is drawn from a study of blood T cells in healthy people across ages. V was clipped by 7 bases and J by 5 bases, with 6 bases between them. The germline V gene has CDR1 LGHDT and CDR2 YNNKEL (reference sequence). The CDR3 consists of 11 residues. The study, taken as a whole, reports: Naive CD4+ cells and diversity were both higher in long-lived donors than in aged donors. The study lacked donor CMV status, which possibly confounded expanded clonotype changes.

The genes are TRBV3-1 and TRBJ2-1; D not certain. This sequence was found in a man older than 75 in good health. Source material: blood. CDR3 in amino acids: CASTRNNEQFF. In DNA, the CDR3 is TGTGCCAGCACCAGAAACAATGAGCAGTTCTTC.